The 32 T cell receptor beta chains listed next were all sequenced from one sample in a study of early T cells in non-severe SARS-CoV-2 infection. Via MiXCR, TCRdb re-called the 5' RACE reads, giving one row per CDR3 protein. The sample comprises 25,000 to 35,000 distinct CDR3 sequences, roughly 5.9% of which are singletons, and around 5% rests with the top ten. Sequenced input: whole blood. The origin of the receptors is an adult who was a healthcare worker with PCR-confirmed SARS-CoV-2 infection or an uninfected control (not recorded which).

There are many counts of this clonotype. The CDR3 DNA is TGTGCCTGGAGTGTACAAGAGACCCAGTACTTC. Translating gives CAWSVQETQYF. This rearrangement joins TRBV30 to TRBJ2-5; D is unclear. With 0 bases removed from V and 2 bases from J, the gap between germline ends came to 1 base. This CDR3 is built from 11 residues. Germline V CDR1 and CDR2: GTSNPN, SVGIG (reference sequence).

This chain links TRBV11-2 with TRBJ2-7; D remains ambiguous. Germline loops: CDR1 SGHAT, CDR2 FQNNGV. V was trimmed by 0 bases and J by 3 bases, leaving 12 bases between them. The CDR3 is made up of 15 amino acids. As DNA, the CDR3 is TGTGCCAGCAGCTTAGAACGCCAGAATCTCTACGAGCAGTACTTC. Amino acid sequence: CASSLERQNLYEQYF.

This clonotype has just a few counts. V and J are TRBV20-1 and TRBJ2-5; TRBD2 agrees at 10 bases. The germline V gene has CDR1 DFQATT and CDR2 SNEGSKA (reference sequence). This CDR3 contains 15 residues. V gave up 6 bases and J gave up 2 bases; unmatched junction bases: 9. The CDR3 spells CSAALGLATQETQYF. The CDR3 region has the DNA TGCAGTGCCGCTCTGGGACTAGCGACACAAGAGACCCAGTACTTC.

This clonotype was recorded many times. The V call is TRBV11-3, the J call TRBJ2-1; 7 bases match TRBD2. The CDR3 spans 15 residues. V was pared by 0 bases and J by 6 bases, with 5 bases of the junction left unmatched. The germline CDR1 and CDR2 sequences are SGHNT and YENEEA. The CDR3 region has the DNA TGTGCCAGCAGCTTAGAAGTCAGCGGGACCAATGAGCAGTTCTTC. Residues: CASSLEVSGTNEQFF.

This clonotype was seen repeatedly, ten times or more. The V call is TRBV6-6, the J call TRBJ2-5; D might be TRBD2 (5 bases). This CDR3 contains 15 residues. V lost 5 bases and J lost 1, with 14 bases in between. Germline CDR1 and CDR2: MNHNY and SVGAGI (reference sequence). The CDR3 reads CASSRTGGPQETQYF. In DNA, the CDR3 is TGTGCCAGCAGTCGGACGGGCGGGCCCCAAGAGACCCAGTACTTC.

This clonotype was counted only a few times. This sequence joins TRBV6-5 and TRBJ2-2; no reliable D call. Germline V gene lookup returns CDR1 MNHEY and CDR2 SVGAGI. The CDR3 is 12 residues long. The germline V and J ends were trimmed by 6 bases and 2 bases, with 4 bases remaining between them. CDR3 loop: CASRTNTGELFF. The CDR3 DNA is TGTGCCAGCAGGACCAACACCGGGGAGCTGTTTTTT.

This clonotype was observed many times. The rearrangement joins TRBV7-6 to TRBJ2-4, with 7 bases aligning to TRBD1. CDR1 is SGHVS and CDR2 is FNYEAQ in the germline V gene. V lost 3 bases to trimming and J lost 0 bases; unmatched junction nucleotides: 14. This CDR3 contains 19 residues. The CDR3 protein is CASSFPFVGGQLAKNIQYF. The CDR3, as DNA: TGTGCCAGCAGCTTTCCTTTTGTAGGGGGACAGCTAGCCAAAAACATTCAGTACTTC.

This clonotype was seen at least ten times. The chain recombines TRBV30 with TRBJ2-2, with D possibly matching TRBD2 (6 bases). Trimming removed 7 bases at V and 1 base at J, with 16 bases between. The germline V gene has CDR1 GTSNPN and CDR2 SVGIG (reference sequence). The CDR3 sequence is 15 residues long. The DNA of the CDR3 is TGTGCCTACCGAAGGCTAGCGAGGAACACCGGGGAGCTGTTTTTT. Translated: CAYRRLARNTGELFF. The full variable domain, in which reference TRBV30 and TRBJ2-2 provide the parts outside the CDR3, is SQTIHQWPATLVQPVGSPLSLECTVEGTSNPNLYWYRQAAGRGLQLLFYSVGIGQISSEVPQNLSASRPQDRQFILSSKKLLLSDSGFYLCAYRRLARNTGELFFGEGSRLTVL.

By sample share, this clonotype is medium-sized. The rearrangement uses TRBV12-3 or TRBV12-4 and TRBJ2-2; 8 bases line up with TRBD2. The junction had 7 bases not matched to a gene; V was cut back by 4 bases and J by 6 bases. The CDR3 is made up of 15 amino acids. The CDR3 DNA follows: TGTGCCAGCAGTTCGCCGGGACTAGGCTCCGGGGAGCTGTTTTTT. Its translation: CASSSPGLGSGELFF.

This clonotype was observed many times. The rearrangement links TRBV29-1 to TRBJ2-2; no clear D gene. Germline V CDR1 and CDR2: SQVTM, ANQGSEA. This CDR3 has 13 amino acids. The V end lost 4 bases, the J end lost 0 bases, and 6 bases lay between the germline ends. As DNA, the CDR3 is TGCAGCGTTGCAGCGACGAACACCGGGGAGCTGTTTTTT. Amino acid sequence: CSVAATNTGELFF.

This clonotype was seen many times. The CDR3, as DNA: TGTGCCAGCAGCCAAGAAGGGGGCGCTTCCCGCGGCCAAGAGACCCAGTACTTC. It codes for CASSQEGGASRGQETQYF. This sequence joins TRBV3-1 and TRBJ2-5; 7 bases line up with TRBD1. J was trimmed by 1 base and V by 0 bases; bases with no gene match: 11. Germline CDR1 and CDR2: LGHDT and YNNKEL (reference sequence). This CDR3 is built from 18 residues.

The rearrangement uses TRBV4-3 and TRBJ2-1, with 8 nucleotides matching TRBD2. CDR3 length equals 14 residues. Germline CDR1 reads LGHNA; CDR2 reads YSLEER. V lost 4 bases to trimming and J lost 6 bases; unmatched junction nucleotides: 5. Here the CDR3 reads CASSPSGTSNEQFF. The CDR3 DNA reads TGCGCCAGCAGCCCCTCCGGGACTAGCAATGAGCAGTTCTTC.

In this sample, this clonotype turned up many times. The chain has TRBV7-6 and TRBJ2-3, with TRBD2 matching 11 bases. V lost 5 bases to trimming and J lost 5 bases; unmatched junction nucleotides: 9. Per germline, CDR1 SGHVS and CDR2 FNYEAQ. The CDR3 has 16 amino acids. The CDR3 DNA reads as TGTGCCAGCAGCATTAGCGGGAGGGTGAGAGGAGATACGCAGTATTTT. Translation gives CASSISGRVRGDTQYF.

A note on this clonotype: A read error may be the cause here, since a much bigger clone is one base away. This chain connects TRBV7-9 to TRBJ2-1, with D perhaps given as TRBD1 or TRBD2 (5 bases each). CDR1 and CDR2 from the germline V gene are SEHNR and FQNEAQ (reference sequence). V lost 2 bases and J 5 bases, leaving 10 bases between the germline ends. This CDR3 is built from 14 residues. The CDR3 DNA follows: TGTGCCAGCAGCTTAATTGTGGGGGACAATGAGCAGTTCTTC. It yields the protein CASSLIVGDNEQFF.

The sample holds many counts of this clonotype. The V call is TRBV9, the J call TRBJ2-1, with 7 bases lining up with TRBD2. There are 15 residues in the CDR3. J lost 0 bases, V lost 4 bases, and 4 bases had no gene match. Germline V gene data show CDR1 as SGDLS and CDR2 as YYNGEE. The chain's CDR3 is CASSSSGGSYNEQFF. In nucleotides, the CDR3 is TGTGCCAGCAGCTCGTCGGGAGGCTCCTACAATGAGCAGTTCTTC.

This clonotype came up many times. This chain links TRBV11-2 with TRBJ2-1; D remains unclear. CDR3 size: 15 residues. V was pared by 3 bases and J by 6 bases, with 15 bases between. The germline CDR1 and CDR2 sequences are SGHAT and FQNNGV. The CDR3 here is CASSFGLEALNEQFF. CDR3 nucleotides: TGTGCCAGCAGCTTCGGTCTAGAGGCCCTCAATGAGCAGTTCTTC. The full variable domain, in which reference TRBV11-2 and TRBJ2-1 provide the parts outside the CDR3, is EAGVAQSPRYKIIEKRQSVAFWCNPISGHATLYWYQQILGQGPKLLIQFQNNGVVDDSQLPKDRFSAERLKGVDSTLKIQPAKLEDSAVYLCASSFGLEALNEQFFGPGTRLTVL.

This clonotype showed up many times. The genes are TRBV13 and TRBJ1-2, with D unclear. V was shortened by 1 base and J by 4 bases, with 10 bases between the two germline ends. Per the germline V gene, CDR1 is PRHDT and CDR2 is FYEKMQ (reference sequence). The CDR3 consists of 14 residues. The CDR3 bases are TGTGCCAGCAGCTTAGCCATCGCTGGCTATGGCTACACCTTC. As protein: CASSLAIAGYGYTF. The whole variable domain, remainder taken from reference TRBV13 and TRBJ1-2, is AAGVIQSPRHLIKEKRETATLKCYPIPRHDTVYWYQQGPGQDPQFLISFYEKMQSDKGSIPDRFSAQQFSDYHSELNMSSLELGDSALYFCASSLAIAGYGYTFGSGTRLTVV.

This clonotype was seen at least ten times. Its ends do not fully match the called genes, so a read error is possible. The V gene is TRBV20-1, the J gene TRBJ1-3; maybe TRBD1 (6 bases). CDR3 size: 14 residues. Per germline, CDR1 DFQATT and CDR2 SNEGSKA (reference sequence). The CDR3 is CSASRGASENTIYF. CDR3 nucleotides: TGCAGTGCTAGTCGGGGGGCATCTGAAAACACCATATATTTT.

This clonotype was found many times. V usage is TRBV28 and J usage is TRBJ2-1; 7 bases align to TRBD2. V gave up 5 bases and J gave up 0 bases; unmatched junction bases: 10. Germline assignment: CDR1 MDHEN and CDR2 SYDVKM. The CDR3 extends over 17 amino acids. CDR3: CASSPPPRETSYNEQFF. Here the CDR3 DNA reads TGTGCCAGCAGTCCCCCGCCGCGGGAGACCTCCTACAATGAGCAGTTCTTC.

The chain has TRBV30 and TRBJ2-7; D perhaps matches TRBD1 (6 bases). V was shortened by 1 base and J by 0 bases, with 16 bases between the two germline ends. The CDR3 sequence is 16 residues long. Germline CDR1 GTSNPN, CDR2 SVGIG (reference sequence). CDR3 in amino acids: CAWSAVGQISSYEQYF. The CDR3 DNA sequence: TGTGCCTGGAGTGCGGTGGGACAAATAAGCTCCTACGAGCAGTACTTC.

This sequence joins TRBV5-6 and TRBJ2-1; TRBD1 might be the D (6 bases). Germline assignment: CDR1 SGHDT and CDR2 YYEEEE. CDR3 length: 21 amino acids. V dropped 4 bases and J dropped 0 bases, with 29 bases sitting between them. The CDR3 reads CASSPSGTTLPLWSSYNEQFF. The CDR3 coding sequence is TGTGCCAGCAGCCCATCCGGGACAACCTTACCACTTTGGAGCTCCTACAATGAGCAGTTCTTC.

J is TRBJ2-5 and V is TRBV11-2; D gene ambiguous. Trimming took 6 bases from V and 3 from J, leaving 8 bases between them. The CDR3 has 12 residues. Germline V gene data show CDR1 as SGHAT and CDR2 as FQNNGV. The CDR3: CASSHGEETQYF. Written as DNA, the CDR3 is TGTGCCAGCAGTCACGGAGAAGAGACCCAGTACTTC.

This clonotype came up many times. The chain combines TRBV20-1 with TRBJ2-5, with D uncertain. CDR3 length: 15 amino acids. Germline CDR1 DFQATT, CDR2 SNEGSKA (reference sequence). The V and J ends lost 0 bases and 5 bases respectively, with 16 bases between them. CDR3: CSARDATGPSETQYF. The CDR3 bases are TGCAGTGCTAGAGATGCGACGGGTCCTTCGGAGACCCAGTACTTC.

This clonotype was detected many times. The chain combines TRBV27 with TRBJ2-7, with TRBD1 matching 7 bases. The CDR3 runs 13 residues. Germline CDR1 reads MNHEY; CDR2 reads SMNVEV (reference sequence). The trim removed 5 bases at V and 2 bases at J, leaving 3 bases unmatched. For the CDR3, the DNA is TGTGCCAGCAGTGCCGGGACAGCCTACGAGCAGTACTTC. This gives the protein CASSAGTAYEQYF.

This clonotype was picked up many times. V gene TRBV19 combines with J gene TRBJ2-7, with 8 bases fitting TRBD2. J gave up 5 bases and V 2 bases, and 8 bases lay outside the gene matches. Germline V gene lookup returns CDR1 LNHDA and CDR2 SQIVND (reference sequence). CDR3 length: 15 residues. CDR3 coding DNA: TGTGCCAGTAGTATATGGGGTAGCGGGAACGACGAGCAGTACTTC. It is translated as CASSIWGSGNDEQYF.

This clonotype has a count of ten or more. This sequence joins TRBV15 and TRBJ2-7, with D possibly TRBD2 on 6 matching bases. The length of the CDR3 is 17 residues. CDR1 and CDR2 from the germline V gene are LNHNV and YYDKDF (reference sequence). With 2 bases removed from V and 0 bases from J, the gap between germline ends came to 17 bases. CDR3 in DNA: TGTGCCACCAGCAGACACTCCGGGGACTTCAGCTCCTACGAGCAGTACTTC. Protein sequence: CATSRHSGDFSSYEQYF.

This clonotype was detected many times. The V and J genes are TRBV27 and TRBJ2-1; D might be TRBD1 or TRBD2, each matching 5 bases. The CDR3 extends over 15 amino acids. The V end lost 1 base, the J end lost 5 bases, and 12 bases lay between the germline ends. The germline V gene has CDR1 MNHEY and CDR2 SMNVEV (reference sequence). CDR3 in DNA: TGTGCCAGCAGTTTATGGGGGAAGTTCCACAATGAGCAGTTCTTC. Protein: CASSLWGKFHNEQFF.

This clonotype came up many times. The chain joins TRBV12-3 or TRBV12-4 to TRBJ1-5, with 7 positions matching TRBD1. With V trimmed by 5 bases and J by 2 bases, 3 bases remained unmatched. The CDR3 runs 14 residues. The CDR3 region is CASSNTGGNQPQHF. CDR3 DNA: TGTGCCAGCAGTAATACAGGGGGCAATCAGCCCCAGCATTTT.

This clonotype appeared a few times. This chain links TRBV28 with TRBJ1-5; 9 bases match TRBD1. V lost 4 bases to trimming and J lost 13 bases; unmatched junction nucleotides: 11. Germline V lookup: CDR1 MDHEN, CDR2 SYDVKM. CDR3 length equals 14 residues. DNA for the CDR3: TGTGCCAGCAGTTGGGAACAGGGGGCGAAGGCTCAGCATTTT. It translates to CASSWEQGAKAQHF.

This clonotype was seen at least ten times. The chain carries TRBV6-5 and TRBJ1-4, with 7 bases identical to TRBD1. The CDR3 length is 14 residues. From germline, CDR1 is MNHEY and CDR2 SVGAGI. Trimming cost V 9 bases and J 8 bases; bases outside gene matches: 12. The CDR3 DNA reads TGTGCCAGTCAACGAGACAGGGTCGACGAAAAACTGTTTTTT. Translated: CASQRDRVDEKLFF.

About this clonotype itself: A read error is possible here, since a much larger clone lies one base away. This sequence joins TRBV29-1 and TRBJ2-2, with a weak D call TRBD2 (6 bases). The germline V gene encodes CDR1 SQVTM and CDR2 ANQGSEA. The CDR3 consists of 13 residues. The CDR3 sequence is CSVVAANTGEPFF. The CDR3 bases are TGCAGCGTTGTAGCGGCGAACACCGGGGAGCCGTTTTTT.

This clonotype occurred many times. The rearrangement links TRBV24-1 to TRBJ2-1, with a tentative D call TRBD2 (5 bases). Trimming removed 7 bases from V and 7 bases from J, with 13 bases in between. The CDR3 contains 13 residues. CDR1 KGHDR and CDR2 SFDVKD come from the germline V gene. CDR3 nucleotides: TGTGCCACCAGGGGAGCAAAACGGAATGAGCAGTTCTTC. It is translated as CATRGAKRNEQFF.